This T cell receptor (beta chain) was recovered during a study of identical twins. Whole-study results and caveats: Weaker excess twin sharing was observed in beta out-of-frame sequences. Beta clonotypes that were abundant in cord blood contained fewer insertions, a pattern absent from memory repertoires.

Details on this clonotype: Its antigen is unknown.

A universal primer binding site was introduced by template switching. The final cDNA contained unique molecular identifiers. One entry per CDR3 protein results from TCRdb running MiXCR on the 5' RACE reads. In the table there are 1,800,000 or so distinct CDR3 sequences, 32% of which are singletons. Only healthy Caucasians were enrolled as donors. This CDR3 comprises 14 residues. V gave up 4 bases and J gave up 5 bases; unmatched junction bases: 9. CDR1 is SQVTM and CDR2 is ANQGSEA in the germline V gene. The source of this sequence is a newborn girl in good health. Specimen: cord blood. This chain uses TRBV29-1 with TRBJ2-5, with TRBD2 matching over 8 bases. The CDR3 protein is CSVGPSASGETQYF. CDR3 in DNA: TGCAGCGTTGGTCCCTCGGCTAGCGGGGAGACCCAGTACTTC.